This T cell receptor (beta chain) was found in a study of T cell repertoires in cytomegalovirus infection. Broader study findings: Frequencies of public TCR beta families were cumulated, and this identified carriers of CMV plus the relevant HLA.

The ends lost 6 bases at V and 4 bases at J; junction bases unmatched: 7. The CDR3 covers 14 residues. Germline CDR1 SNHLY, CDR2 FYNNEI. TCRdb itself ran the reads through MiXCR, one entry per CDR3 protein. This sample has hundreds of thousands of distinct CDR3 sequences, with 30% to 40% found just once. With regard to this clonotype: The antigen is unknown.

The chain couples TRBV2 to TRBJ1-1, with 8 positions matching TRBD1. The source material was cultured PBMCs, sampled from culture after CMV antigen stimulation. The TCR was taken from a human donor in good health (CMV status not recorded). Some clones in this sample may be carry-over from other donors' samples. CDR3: CASSSTGVGTEAFF. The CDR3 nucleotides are TGTGCCAGCAGCTCGACAGGGGTGGGCACTGAAGCTTTCTTT.